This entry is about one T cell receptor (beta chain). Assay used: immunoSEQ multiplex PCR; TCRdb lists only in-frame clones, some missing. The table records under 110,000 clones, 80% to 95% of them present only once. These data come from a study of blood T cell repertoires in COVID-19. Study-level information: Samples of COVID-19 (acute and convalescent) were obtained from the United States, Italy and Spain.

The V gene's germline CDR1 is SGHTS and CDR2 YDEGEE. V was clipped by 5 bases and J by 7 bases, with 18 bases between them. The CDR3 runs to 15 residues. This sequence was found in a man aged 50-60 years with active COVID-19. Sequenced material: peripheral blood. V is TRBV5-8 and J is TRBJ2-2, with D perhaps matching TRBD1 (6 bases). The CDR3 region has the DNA TGTGCCAGCAGTTTCCAAGGACAGATCTTCGGGGAGCTGTTTTTT. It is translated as CASSFQGQIFGELFF. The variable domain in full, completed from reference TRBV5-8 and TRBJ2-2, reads EAGVTQSPTHLIKTRGQQATLRCSPISGHTSVYWYQQALGLGLQFLLWYDEGEERNRGNFPPRFSGRQFPNYSSELNVNALELEDSALYLCASSFQGQIFGELFFGEGSRLTVL.